A single sample gave rise to the 2 T cell receptor beta chains below, sequenced in a study of CD8+CD57+ T cells in acquired aplastic anemia. It was genomic DNA that served as the template for profiling TCR beta VDJ and CDR3. TCRdb passed the reads through MiXCR, listing each CDR3 protein once. The data show 190,000 or so distinct CDR3 sequences, roughly 50% seen once. All sequencing subjects had displayed CD8+CD57+ cell expansion on flow cytometry. Sequencing used sorted CD4+, CD8+, or CD8+CD57+ T cells (not recorded which) from PBMCs. The receptors here all came from a human donor with aplastic anemia.

The CDR3 sequence is CASSPFGHGNTIYF. In DNA, the CDR3 is TGTGCCAGTAGTCCCTTCGGGCATGGAAACACCATATATTTT. The chain combines TRBV19 with TRBJ1-3; D call uncertain. V lost 5 bases and J 3 bases, leaving 11 bases between the germline ends. The CDR3 runs to 14 residues. CDR1 is LNHDA, CDR2 SQIVND, per germline (reference sequence).

V gene TRBV6-5 combines with J gene TRBJ1-2; D may be TRBD1 (5 bases). Trimming left V 0 bases short and J 1 base short, with 9 bases between. The CDR3 runs 15 residues. Germline CDR1 MNHEY, CDR2 SVGAGI. This CDR3 is CASSYSLQGNYGYTF. The CDR3 bases are TGTGCCAGCAGTTACTCGCTTCAGGGTAACTATGGCTACACCTTC.